This T cell receptor beta chain stems from a study of blood T cell repertoires in COVID-19. In the authors' methods: Using reference gene primer amplification, nucleated cell counts were estimated. The repertoire was sequenced with immunoSEQ multiplex PCR; TCRdb's copy has only in-frame clones and lacks some. V, J and clone size reflect that table, while D and trimming were determined from the DNA. This sample has fewer than 200,000 clones, with approximately 81% found just once. Participants spanned ages 18 to 89 years and resided in about 24 US areas. The CDR3 has 13 residues. With 3 bases removed from V and 11 bases from J, the gap between germline ends came to 16 bases. Germline assignment: CDR1 KGHSH and CDR2 LQKENI.

The chain recombines TRBV18 with TRBJ1-1, with unresolved D. This receptor was obtained from a man aged 55 to 70 who had recovered from COVID-19. Sequencing used PBMCs or T cells enriched from blood (not recorded which). The CDR3 here is CASSPLLTDGAFF. The CDR3 region has the DNA TGTGCCAGCTCACCTCTTTTAACAGATGGGGCTTTCTTT.